This TCR beta chain was identified in a study of shared clonotypes between healthy human individuals (TCRdb year 2020). Regarding the study in general: The cohort included three men and a couple of women between 18 and 49 years of age. For each donor, three plates each were used for CD4 naive and CD4 memory, two plates were used for CD8 naive, and one plate was used for CD8 memory. To estimate repertoire size and how much clonotype sharing occurs between individuals, the study deeply sequenced the blood TCR repertoires of roughly 5 healthy adults. To increase sequencing depth and limit assay-specific biases, different laboratories used diverse techniques to prepare libraries and sequence TCR repertoires. Per donor, leukapheresis produced somewhere between about 0.9 and 9.5 billion PBMCs.

The donors were healthy, HIV-negative adults who had no recently reported acute infections or vaccinations. Every donor was a Caucasian adult living in Nashville, Tennessee, USA. Magnetic negative selection was used to enrich CD4+ T cells, after which naive cells were positively selected on CD45RA and the negative fraction became the memory subset. Blood was collected by leukapheresis, and PBMCs were isolated by Ficoll-Histopaque density gradient centrifugation and then cryopreserved in liquid nitrogen vapor phase. Analytical flow cytometry was used to check the purity and quantity of every magnetically sorted T cell population. Genomic DNA was isolated from every sorted fraction and measured by UV absorbance on a Nanodrop 2000c. With respect to this clone: It lacks a known antigen. No qualities accompany the bases; no much larger clone lies one base away.

Based on the germline V gene (reference sequence), the CDR1 and CDR2 sequences are MNHEY and SMNVEV. The CDR3 holds 14 amino acids from the cysteine to the phenylalanine. The read is trimmed to its CDR3 DNA, 42 bases read in frame from base 1. Trimming at the junction amounts to 7 bases on V and 4 bases on J, and the germline ends lie 17 bases apart. Using the deep immunoSEQ assay, TCR CDR3 regions were amplified from genomic DNA by multiplex PCR. For each cell subset, the extracted genomic DNA was distributed evenly across all wells of several immunoSEQ 96-well plates, and each plate served as one replicate. For sorted subsets, around 200 ng genomic DNA, equal to 30,000 or so T cell genomes, was loaded into each replicate PCR. The purified libraries were quantified using a Qubit 3.0 fluorometer, sized with a Bioanalyzer 2100, and then quantified again using the KAPA Library Quantification kit. Each immunoSEQ 96-well plate was sequenced on its own single-read 150-cycle Illumina NextSeq 550 flow cell. Turning to the authors' computational methods: Because the immunoSEQ output included only junctional sequences and no quality scores, the filtering could not be the same as the filtering used for full-length reads. Sequences were annotated with PyIR, a Python wrapper for IgBLAST v1.9, and V/J genes and CDR3 were assigned using IMGT germline references. Any read was removed if the V/J assignment was weak (E-value above 1e-6), the CDR3 was missing, or the read contained stop codons, out-of-frame junctions, or ambiguous translated residues. A V3J clonotype was defined by an identical inferred V gene, J gene, and CDR3 amino acid sequence. The percentage overlap between two repertoires was calculated by dividing the number of shared unique clonotypes by the size of the smaller repertoire. Repertoire richness was assessed with RTK rarefaction, the Chao1 estimator, and Recon v2.1 estimates of unobserved clonotypes. For all TCRbeta clonotypes obtained by the gDNA method from a few donors, generation probabilities were computed with OLGA. The clones in this table, taken by TCRdb from immuneACCESS, are in-frame only. Not every clone is retained; where verified, under half of the shortfall comes from an unresolved V gene, and the cause of the rest is unknown. V and J calls and clone size are those listed in that table; D and trimming were worked out from the DNA. This sample is represented by approximately 530,000 clones; about 95% of them were singletons. The ten biggest clones cover under 0.06% of the sample.

Summary of the overall study and its limitations: Pairwise subsampling led to the expectation that sequencing depth would affect the degree of clonotype sharing among donors. The small number of donors limited the genetic and exposure-history diversity represented. Naive subsets generally had larger estimated clonotype richness than memory subsets did. Even with the large sequencing depth, rarefaction of the sorted-subset datasets indicated that sequencing was incomplete. Only blood was sampled, and tissue TCR repertoires likely differ from those in blood. Compared with non-shared clonotypes, clonotypes shared by all four sorted-subset donors had higher generation probabilities. Across four donors, about 5% of naive CD4, around 3.3% of naive CD8, around 2.5% of memory CD4, and under 0.45% of memory CD8 clonotypes were shared.

Specimen: naive CD4+ T cells sorted from blood. The intended sense of this specimen's cell subset or site label: CD45RA+ positively selected. This chain joins TRBV27 to TRBJ2-7; the D gene is not confidently resolved. This TCR was sampled from a woman under 40 in good health. The CDR3 corresponds to CASTRRPGAYEQYF. The DNA sequence is given as TGTGCCAGCACCCGAAGACCGGGTGCGTACGAGCAGTACTTC.